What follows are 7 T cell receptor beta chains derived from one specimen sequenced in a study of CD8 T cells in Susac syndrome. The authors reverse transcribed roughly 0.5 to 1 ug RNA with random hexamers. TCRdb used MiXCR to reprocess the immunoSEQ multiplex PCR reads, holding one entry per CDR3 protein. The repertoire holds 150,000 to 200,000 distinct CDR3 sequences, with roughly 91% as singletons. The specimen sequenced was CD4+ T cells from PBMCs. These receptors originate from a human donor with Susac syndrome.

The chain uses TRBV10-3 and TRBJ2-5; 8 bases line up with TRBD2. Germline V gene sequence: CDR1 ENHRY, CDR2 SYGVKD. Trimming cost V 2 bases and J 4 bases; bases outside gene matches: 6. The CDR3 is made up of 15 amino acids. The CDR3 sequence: CAISERGTSGETQYF. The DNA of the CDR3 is TGTGCCATCAGTGAGCGTGGGACTAGTGGAGAGACCCAGTACTTC.

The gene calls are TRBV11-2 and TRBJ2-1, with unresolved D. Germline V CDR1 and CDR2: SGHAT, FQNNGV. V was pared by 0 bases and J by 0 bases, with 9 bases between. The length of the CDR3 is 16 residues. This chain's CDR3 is CASSLEATGSYNEQFF. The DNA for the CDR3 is TGTGCCAGCAGCTTAGAGGCCACCGGCTCCTACAATGAGCAGTTCTTC.

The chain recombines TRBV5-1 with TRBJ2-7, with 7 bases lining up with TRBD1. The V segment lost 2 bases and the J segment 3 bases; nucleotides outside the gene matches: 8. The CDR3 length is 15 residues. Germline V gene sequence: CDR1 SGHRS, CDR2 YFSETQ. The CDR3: CASSLLSGQNYEQYF. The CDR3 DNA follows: TGCGCCAGCAGCTTACTTTCGGGACAGAACTACGAGCAGTACTTC.

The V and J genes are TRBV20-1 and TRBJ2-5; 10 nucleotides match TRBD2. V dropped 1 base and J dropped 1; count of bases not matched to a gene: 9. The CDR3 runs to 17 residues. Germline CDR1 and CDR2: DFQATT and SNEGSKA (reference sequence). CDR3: CSARVLAGARSQETQYF. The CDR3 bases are TGCAGTGCTAGAGTCCTAGCGGGGGCACGTAGCCAAGAGACCCAGTACTTC.

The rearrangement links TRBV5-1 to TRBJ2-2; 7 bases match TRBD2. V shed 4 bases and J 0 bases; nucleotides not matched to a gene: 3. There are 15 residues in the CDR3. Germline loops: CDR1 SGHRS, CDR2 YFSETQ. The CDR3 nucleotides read TGCGCCAGCAGCGAAGCGGGAACGAACACCGGGGAGCTGTTTTTT. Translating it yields CASSEAGTNTGELFF.

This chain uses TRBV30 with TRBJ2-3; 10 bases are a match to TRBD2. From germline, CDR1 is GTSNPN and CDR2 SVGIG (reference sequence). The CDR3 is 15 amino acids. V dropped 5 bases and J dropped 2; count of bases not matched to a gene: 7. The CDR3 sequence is CAWALLAGNTDTQYF. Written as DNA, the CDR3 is TGTGCCTGGGCCTTACTAGCGGGGAACACAGATACGCAGTATTTT.

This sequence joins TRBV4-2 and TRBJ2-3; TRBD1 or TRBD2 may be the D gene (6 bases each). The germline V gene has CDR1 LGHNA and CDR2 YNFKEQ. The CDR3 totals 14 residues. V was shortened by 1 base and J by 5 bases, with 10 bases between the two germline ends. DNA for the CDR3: TGTGCCAGCAGCCAAGTAGGGGGGATAGATACGCAGTATTTT. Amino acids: CASSQVGGIDTQYF.